Detailed here is one T cell receptor beta chain. Assignment of participants to cohorts was predicated upon participant-reported clinical history. This sample is drawn from a study of blood T cell repertoires in COVID-19. Per the original data handling: Counts of nucleated cells, estimated from reference gene primer amplification, were obtained. The repertoire was sequenced with immunoSEQ multiplex PCR; TCRdb's copy has only in-frame clones and lacks some. That table supplies the V and J calls and clone size; D and trimming were determined from the DNA. Here the sample spans roughly 200,000 clones, around four fifths being singletons. Germline V gene sequence: CDR1 MNHNS, CDR2 SASEGT. This CDR3 is 15 amino acids long. V was pared by 0 bases and J by 3 bases, with 11 bases between.

The receptor comes from a man aged 35-49 years who had recovered from COVID-19. The chain recombines TRBV6-1 with TRBJ1-2; weak D call: TRBD1 (5 bases). Sequencing was done on a sample of PBMCs or T cells enriched from blood (not recorded which). In DNA, the CDR3 is TGTGCCAGCAGTGAAGCGGACACGAAGTACTATGGCTACACCTTC. Its protein is CASSEADTKYYGYTF.